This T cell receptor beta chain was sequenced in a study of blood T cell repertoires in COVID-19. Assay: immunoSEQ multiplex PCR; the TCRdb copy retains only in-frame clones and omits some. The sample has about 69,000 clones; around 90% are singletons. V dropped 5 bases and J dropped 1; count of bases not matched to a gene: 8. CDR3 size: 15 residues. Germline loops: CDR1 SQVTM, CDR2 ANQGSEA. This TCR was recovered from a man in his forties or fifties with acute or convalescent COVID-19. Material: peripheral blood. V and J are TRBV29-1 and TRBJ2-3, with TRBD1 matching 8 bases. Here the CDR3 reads CSVRDRLSGTDTQYF. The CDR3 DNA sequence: TGCAGCGTTCGGGACAGGCTTTCCGGCACAGATACGCAGTATTTT.